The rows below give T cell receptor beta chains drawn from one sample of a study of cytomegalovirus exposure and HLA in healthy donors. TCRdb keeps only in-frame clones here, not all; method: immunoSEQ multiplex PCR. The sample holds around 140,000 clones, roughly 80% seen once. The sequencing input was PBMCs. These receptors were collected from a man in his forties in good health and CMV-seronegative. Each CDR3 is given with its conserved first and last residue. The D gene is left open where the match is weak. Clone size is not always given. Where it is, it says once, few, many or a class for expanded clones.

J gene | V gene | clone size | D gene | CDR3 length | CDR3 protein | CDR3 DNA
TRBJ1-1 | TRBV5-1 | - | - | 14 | CASRSYGGNTEAFF | TGCGCCAGCCGGAGCTATGGAGGGAACACTGAAGCTTTCTTT
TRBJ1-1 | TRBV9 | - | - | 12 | CASSAGNTEAFF | TGTGCCAGCAGCGCCGGGAACACTGAAGCTTTCTTT
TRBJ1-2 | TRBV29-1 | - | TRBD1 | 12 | CSVGDRGVGYTF | TGCAGCGTTGGGGACAGGGGGGTAGGCTACACCTTC
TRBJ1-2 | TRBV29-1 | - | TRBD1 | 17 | CSVVAAGQDSINYGYTF | TGCAGCGTTGTTGCCGCGGGACAGGATAGTATCAACTATGGCTACACCTTC
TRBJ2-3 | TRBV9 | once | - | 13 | CASSVAELDTQYF | TGTGCCAGCAGCGTAGCCGAGTTGGATACGCAGTATTTT
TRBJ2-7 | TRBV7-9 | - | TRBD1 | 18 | CASSSFRGTGQSSYEQYF | TGTGCCAGCAGCTCATTCAGGGGGACAGGGCAGAGCTCCTACGAGCAGTACTTC
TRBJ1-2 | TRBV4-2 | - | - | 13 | CASSQGGAHGYTF | TGTGCCAGCAGCCAGGGGGGGGCGCATGGCTACACCTTC
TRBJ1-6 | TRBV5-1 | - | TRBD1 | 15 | CASSEQGWDNSPLHF | TGCGCCAGCAGCGAACAGGGGTGGGATAATTCACCCCTCCACTTT
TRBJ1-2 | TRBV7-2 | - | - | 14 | CASSLDRGESGYTF | TGTGCCAGCAGCTTAGATCGGGGAGAAAGTGGCTACACCTTC
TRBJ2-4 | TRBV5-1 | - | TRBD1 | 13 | CASSYGQGSIQYF | TGCGCCAGCAGCTACGGACAGGGATCCATTCAGTACTTC